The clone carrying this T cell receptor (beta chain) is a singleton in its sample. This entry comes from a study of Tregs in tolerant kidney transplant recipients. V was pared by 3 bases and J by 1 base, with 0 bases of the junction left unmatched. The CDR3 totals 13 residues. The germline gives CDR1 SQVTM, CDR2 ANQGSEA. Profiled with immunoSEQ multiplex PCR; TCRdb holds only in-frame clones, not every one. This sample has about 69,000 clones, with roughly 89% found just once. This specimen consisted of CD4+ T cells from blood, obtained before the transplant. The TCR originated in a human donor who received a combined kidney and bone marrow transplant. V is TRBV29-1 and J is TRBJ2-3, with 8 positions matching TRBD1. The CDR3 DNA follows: TGCAGCGTTGAGACAGGGGGCACAGATACGCAGTATTTT. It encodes CSVETGGTDTQYF.